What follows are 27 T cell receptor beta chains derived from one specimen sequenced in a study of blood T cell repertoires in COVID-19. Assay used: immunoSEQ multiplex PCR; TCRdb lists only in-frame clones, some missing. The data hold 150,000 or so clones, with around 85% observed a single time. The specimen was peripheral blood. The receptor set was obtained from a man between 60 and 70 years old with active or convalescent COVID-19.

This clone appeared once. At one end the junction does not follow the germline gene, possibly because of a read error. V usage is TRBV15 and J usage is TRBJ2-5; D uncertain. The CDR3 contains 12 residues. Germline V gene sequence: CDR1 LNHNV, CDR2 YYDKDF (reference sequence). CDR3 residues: CATSRDRLKFHF. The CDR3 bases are TGTGCCACCAGCAGAGATCGACTTAAGTTTCACTTC.

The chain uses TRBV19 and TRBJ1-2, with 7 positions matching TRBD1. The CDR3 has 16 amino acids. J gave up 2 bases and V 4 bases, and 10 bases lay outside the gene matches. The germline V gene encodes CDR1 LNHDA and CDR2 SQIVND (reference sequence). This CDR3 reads CASSSTAGTENYGYTF. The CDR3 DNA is TGTGCCAGTAGTAGCACGGCCGGGACAGAGAACTATGGCTACACCTTC. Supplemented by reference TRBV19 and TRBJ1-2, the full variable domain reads DGGITQSPKYLFRKEGQNVTLSCEQNLNHDAMYWYRQDPGQGLRLIYYSQIVNDFQKGDIAEGYSVSREKKESFPLTVTSAQKNPTAFYLCASSSTAGTENYGYTFGSGTRLTVV.

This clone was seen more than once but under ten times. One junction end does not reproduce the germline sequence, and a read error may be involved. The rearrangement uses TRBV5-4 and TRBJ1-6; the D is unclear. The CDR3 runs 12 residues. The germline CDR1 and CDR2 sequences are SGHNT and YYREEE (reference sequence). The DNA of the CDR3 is TGTGCCAGCAGCTCTCGTGCGGAGGGAAGGCTGTTT. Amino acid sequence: CASSSRAEGRLF.

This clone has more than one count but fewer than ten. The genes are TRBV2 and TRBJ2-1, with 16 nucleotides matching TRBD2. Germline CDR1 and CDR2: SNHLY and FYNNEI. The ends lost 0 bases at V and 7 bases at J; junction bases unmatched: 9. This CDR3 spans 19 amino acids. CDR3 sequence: CASSEAGGLAGGQMNEQFF. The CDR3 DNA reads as TGTGCCAGCAGTGAAGCGGGGGGACTAGCGGGAGGGCAGATGAATGAGCAGTTCTTC.

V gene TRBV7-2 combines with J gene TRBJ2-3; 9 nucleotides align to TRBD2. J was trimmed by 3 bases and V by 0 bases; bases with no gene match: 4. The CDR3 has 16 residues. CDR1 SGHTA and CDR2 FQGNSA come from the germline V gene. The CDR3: CASSLALAGSTDTQYF. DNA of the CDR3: TGTGCCAGCAGCTTAGCGCTAGCGGGGTCAACAGATACGCAGTATTTT. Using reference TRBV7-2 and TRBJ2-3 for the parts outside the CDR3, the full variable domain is GAGVSQSPSNKVTEKGKDVELRCDPISGHTALYWYRQSLGQGLEFLIYFQGNSAPDKSGLPSDRFSAERTGGSVSTLTIQRTQQEDSAVYLCASSLALAGSTDTQYFGPGTRLTVL.

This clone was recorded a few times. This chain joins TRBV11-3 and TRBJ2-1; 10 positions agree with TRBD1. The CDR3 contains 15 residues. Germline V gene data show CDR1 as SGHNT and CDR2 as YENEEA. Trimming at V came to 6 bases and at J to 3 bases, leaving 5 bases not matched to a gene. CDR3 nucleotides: TGTGCCAGCAGTGGCGGGACAGGGGTCTACAATGAGCAGTTCTTC. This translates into CASSGGTGVYNEQFF.

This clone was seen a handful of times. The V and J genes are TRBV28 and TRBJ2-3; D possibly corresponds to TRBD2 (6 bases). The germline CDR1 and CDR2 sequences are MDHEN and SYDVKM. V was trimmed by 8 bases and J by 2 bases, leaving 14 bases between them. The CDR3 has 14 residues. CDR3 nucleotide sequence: TGTGCCAGCGGGCGGGAAATGGACACAGATACGCAGTATTTT. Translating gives CASGREMDTDTQYF. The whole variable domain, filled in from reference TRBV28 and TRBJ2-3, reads DVKVTQSSRYLVKRTGEKVFLECVQDMDHENMFWYRQDPGLGLRLIYFSYDVKMKEKGDIPEGYSVSREKKERFSLILESASTNQTSMYLCASGREMDTDTQYFGPGTRLTVL.

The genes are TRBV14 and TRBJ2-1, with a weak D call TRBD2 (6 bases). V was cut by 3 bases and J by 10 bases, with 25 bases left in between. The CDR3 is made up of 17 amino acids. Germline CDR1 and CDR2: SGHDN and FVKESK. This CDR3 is CASSHRPGRGVGLEQFF. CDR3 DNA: TGTGCCAGCAGCCACCGACCCGGGAGAGGAGTAGGTCTCGAGCAGTTCTTC.

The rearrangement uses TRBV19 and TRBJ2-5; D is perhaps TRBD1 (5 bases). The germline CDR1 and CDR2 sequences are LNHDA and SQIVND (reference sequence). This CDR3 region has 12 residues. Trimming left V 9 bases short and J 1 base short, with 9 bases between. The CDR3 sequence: CASSRAQETQYF. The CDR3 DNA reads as TGTGCCAGCTCCAGGGCCCAAGAGACCCAGTACTTC.

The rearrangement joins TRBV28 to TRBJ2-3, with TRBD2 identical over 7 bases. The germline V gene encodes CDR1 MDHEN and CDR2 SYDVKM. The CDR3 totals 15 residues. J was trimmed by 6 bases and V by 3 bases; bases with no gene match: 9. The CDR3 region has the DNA TGTGCCAGCAGTTTGGCGGGGAGGGGTCGGGATACGCAGTATTTT. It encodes CASSLAGRGRDTQYF.

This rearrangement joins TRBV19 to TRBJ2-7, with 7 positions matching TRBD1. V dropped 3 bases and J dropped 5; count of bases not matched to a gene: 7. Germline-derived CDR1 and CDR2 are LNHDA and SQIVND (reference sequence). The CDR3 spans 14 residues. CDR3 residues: CASSIPDRVHEQYF. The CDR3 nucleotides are TGTGCCAGTAGTATCCCCGACAGGGTCCACGAGCAGTACTTC.

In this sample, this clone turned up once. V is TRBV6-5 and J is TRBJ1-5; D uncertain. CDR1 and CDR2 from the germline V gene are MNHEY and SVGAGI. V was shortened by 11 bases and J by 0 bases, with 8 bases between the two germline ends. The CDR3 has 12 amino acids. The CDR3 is CAARASNQPQHF. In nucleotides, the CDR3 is TGTGCCGCCCGAGCTAGCAATCAGCCCCAGCATTTT.

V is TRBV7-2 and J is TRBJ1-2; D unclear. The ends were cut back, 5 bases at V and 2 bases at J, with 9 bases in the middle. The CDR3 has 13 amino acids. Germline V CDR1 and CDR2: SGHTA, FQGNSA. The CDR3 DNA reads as TGTGCCAGCAGCAGCGGAGGGAACTATGGCTACACCTTC. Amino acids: CASSSGGNYGYTF.

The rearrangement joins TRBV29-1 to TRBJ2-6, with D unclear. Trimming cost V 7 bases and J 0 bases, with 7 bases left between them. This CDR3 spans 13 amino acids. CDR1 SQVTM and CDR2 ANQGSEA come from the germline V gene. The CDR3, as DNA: TGCAGCGCTAAACTCTCTGGGGCCAACGTCCTGACTTTC. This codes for CSAKLSGANVLTF.

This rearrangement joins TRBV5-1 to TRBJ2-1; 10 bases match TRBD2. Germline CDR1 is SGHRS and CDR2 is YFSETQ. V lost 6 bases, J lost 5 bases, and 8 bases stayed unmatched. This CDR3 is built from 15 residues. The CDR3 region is CASTTGTSANNEQFF. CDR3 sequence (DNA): TGCGCCAGCACCACCGGGACTAGCGCTAACAATGAGCAGTTCTTC. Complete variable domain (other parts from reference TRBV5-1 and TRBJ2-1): KAGVTQTPRYLIKTRGQQVTLSCSPISGHRSVSWYQQTPGQGLQFLFEYFSETQRNKGNFPGRFSGRQFSNSRSEMNVSTLELGDSALYLCASTTGTSANNEQFFGPGTRLTVL.

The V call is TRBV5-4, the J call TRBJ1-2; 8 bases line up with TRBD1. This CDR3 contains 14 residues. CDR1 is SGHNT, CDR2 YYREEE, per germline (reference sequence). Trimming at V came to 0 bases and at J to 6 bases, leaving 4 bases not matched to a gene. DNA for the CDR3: TGTGCCAGCAGCTTGGGGACAGGGATCGATGGCTACACCTTC. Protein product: CASSLGTGIDGYTF.

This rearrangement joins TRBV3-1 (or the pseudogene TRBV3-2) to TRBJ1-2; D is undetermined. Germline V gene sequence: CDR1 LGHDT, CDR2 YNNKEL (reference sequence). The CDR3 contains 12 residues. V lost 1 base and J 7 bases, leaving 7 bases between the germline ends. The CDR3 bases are TGTGCCAGCAGCCAAGGCAGTGTTGGCTACACCTTC. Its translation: CASSQGSVGYTF.

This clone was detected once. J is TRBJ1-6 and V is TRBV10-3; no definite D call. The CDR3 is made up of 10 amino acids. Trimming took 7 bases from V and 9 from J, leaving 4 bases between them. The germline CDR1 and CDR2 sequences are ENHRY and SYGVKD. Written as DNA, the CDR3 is TGTGCCATCATCGGTTCACCCCTCCACTTT. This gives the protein CAIIGSPLHF.

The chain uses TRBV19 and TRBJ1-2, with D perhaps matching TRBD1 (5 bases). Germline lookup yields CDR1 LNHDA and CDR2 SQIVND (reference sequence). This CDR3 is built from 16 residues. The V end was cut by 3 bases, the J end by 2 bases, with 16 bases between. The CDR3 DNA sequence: TGTGCCAGTAGTATCGGGGGGACGGGTGACAACTATGGCTACACCTTC. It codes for CASSIGGTGDNYGYTF.

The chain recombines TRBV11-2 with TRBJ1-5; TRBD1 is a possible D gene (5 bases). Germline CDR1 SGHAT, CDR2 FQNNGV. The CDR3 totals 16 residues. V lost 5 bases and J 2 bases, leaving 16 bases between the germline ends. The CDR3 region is CASSDGGKGGNQPQHF. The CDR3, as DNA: TGTGCCAGCAGCGATGGGGGGAAGGGAGGCAATCAGCCCCAGCATTTT. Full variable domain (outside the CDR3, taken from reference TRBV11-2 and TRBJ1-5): EAGVAQSPRYKIIEKRQSVAFWCNPISGHATLYWYQQILGQGPKLLIQFQNNGVVDDSQLPKDRFSAERLKGVDSTLKIQPAKLEDSAVYLCASSDGGKGGNQPQHFGDGTRLSIL.

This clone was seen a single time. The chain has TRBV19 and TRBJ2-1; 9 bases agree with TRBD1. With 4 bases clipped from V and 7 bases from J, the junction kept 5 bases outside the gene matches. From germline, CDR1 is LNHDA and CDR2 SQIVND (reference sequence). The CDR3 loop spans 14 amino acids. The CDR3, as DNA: TGTGCCAGTAGTAGCGGGACAGGGCGTAATGAGCAGTTCTTC. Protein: CASSSGTGRNEQFF.

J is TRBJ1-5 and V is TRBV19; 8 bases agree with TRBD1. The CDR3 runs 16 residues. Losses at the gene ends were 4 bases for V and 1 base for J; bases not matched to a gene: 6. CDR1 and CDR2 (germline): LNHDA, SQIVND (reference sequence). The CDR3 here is CASSRGTGGSNQPQHF. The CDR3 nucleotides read TGTGCCAGTAGTAGAGGGACAGGCGGAAGCAATCAGCCCCAGCATTTT.

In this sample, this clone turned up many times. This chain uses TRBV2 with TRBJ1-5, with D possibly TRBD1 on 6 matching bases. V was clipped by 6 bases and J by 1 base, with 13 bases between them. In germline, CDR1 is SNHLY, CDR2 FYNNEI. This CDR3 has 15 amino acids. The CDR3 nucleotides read TGTGCCAGCAGGTCCGGGACAATAAGCAATCAGCCCCAGCATTTT. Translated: CASRSGTISNQPQHF. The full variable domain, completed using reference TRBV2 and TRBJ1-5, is EPEVTQTPSHQVTQMGQEVILRCVPISNHLYFYWYRQILGQKVEFLVSFYNNEISEKSEIFDDQFSVERPDGSNFTLKIRSTKLEDSAMYFCASRSGTISNQPQHFGDGTRLSIL.

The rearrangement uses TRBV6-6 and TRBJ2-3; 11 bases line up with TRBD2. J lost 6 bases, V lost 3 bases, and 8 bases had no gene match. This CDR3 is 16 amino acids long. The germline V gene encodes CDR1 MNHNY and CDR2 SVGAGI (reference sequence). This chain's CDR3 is CASSYGASGRLDTQYF. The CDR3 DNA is TGTGCCAGCAGTTATGGGGCTAGCGGGAGGTTGGATACGCAGTATTTT.

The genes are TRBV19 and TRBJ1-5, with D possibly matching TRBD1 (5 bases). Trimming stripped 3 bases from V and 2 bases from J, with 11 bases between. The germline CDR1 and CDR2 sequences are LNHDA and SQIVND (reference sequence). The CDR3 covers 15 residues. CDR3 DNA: TGTGCCAGTAGTATGAGGCAGGGCGGCAATCAGCCCCAGCATTTT. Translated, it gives CASSMRQGGNQPQHF.

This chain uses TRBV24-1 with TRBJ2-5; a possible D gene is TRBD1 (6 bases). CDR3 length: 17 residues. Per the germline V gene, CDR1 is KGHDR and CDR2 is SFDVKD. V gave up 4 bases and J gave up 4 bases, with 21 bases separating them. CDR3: CATSDPARGMARETQYF. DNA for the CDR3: TGTGCCACCAGTGACCCCGCCAGGGGAATGGCCCGAGAGACCCAGTACTTC.

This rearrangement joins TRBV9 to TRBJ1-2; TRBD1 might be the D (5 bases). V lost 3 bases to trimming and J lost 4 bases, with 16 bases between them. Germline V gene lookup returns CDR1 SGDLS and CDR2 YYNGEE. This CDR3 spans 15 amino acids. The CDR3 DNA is TGTGCCAGCAGCGCCCAGGGCTGGGGTGGCTATGGCTACACCTTC. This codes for CASSAQGWGGYGYTF.